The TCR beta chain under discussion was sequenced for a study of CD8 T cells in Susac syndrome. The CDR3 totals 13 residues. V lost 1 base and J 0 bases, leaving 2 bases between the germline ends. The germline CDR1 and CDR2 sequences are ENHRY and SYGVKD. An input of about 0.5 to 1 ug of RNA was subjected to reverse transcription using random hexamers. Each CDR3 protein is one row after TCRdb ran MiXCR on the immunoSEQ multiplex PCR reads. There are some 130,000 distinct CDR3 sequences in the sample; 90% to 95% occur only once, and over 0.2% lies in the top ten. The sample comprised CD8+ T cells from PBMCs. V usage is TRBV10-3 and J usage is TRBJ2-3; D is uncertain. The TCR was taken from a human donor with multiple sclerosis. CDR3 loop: CAISEFSTDTQYF. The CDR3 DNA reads TGTGCCATCAGTGAGTTTAGCACAGATACGCAGTATTTT.